The 22 T cell receptor beta chains presented below share a single source sample, sequenced in a study of T cell repertoires in cytomegalovirus infection. One entry per CDR3 protein, called by TCRdb with MiXCR from the reads. The sample shows 290,000 or so distinct CDR3 sequences, approximately 10% of them seen only once. Sequenced input: PBMCs. These TCRs come from a human donor in good health (CMV status not recorded). Some clones in this sample may be carry-over from other donors' samples.

There are many counts of this clonotype. The chain employs TRBV7-2 and TRBJ2-3, with D unclear. CDR3 size: 12 residues. The germline CDR1 and CDR2 sequences are SGHTA and FQGNSA. V was pared by 5 bases and J by 5 bases, with 8 bases between. The CDR3 nucleotides are TGTGCCAGCAGCGTCCGCAGAGATACGCAGTATTTT. Translation gives CASSVRRDTQYF.

The rearrangement links TRBV6-2 or TRBV6-3 to TRBJ2-2, with TRBD1 matching 7 bases. With 11 bases clipped from V and 0 bases from J, the junction kept 6 bases outside the gene matches. Germline assignment: CDR1 MNHEY and CDR2 SVGEGT. The CDR3 extends over 14 amino acids. The CDR3 coding sequence is TGTGCCGTCAAGGGACAGTCGAACACCGGGGAGCTGTTTTTT. It is translated as CAVKGQSNTGELFF.

The chain combines TRBV29-1 with TRBJ2-5; the D gene is possibly TRBD1 (5 bases). CDR3 length: 14 amino acids. Germline CDR1 is SQVTM and CDR2 is ANQGSEA. Between the trimmed V and J ends, which lost 4 bases and 2 bases, there was a span of 14 bases. The CDR3 bases are TGCAGCGTTGTTCCGACAGTCCAACAAGAGACCCAGTACTTC. Its translation is CSVVPTVQQETQYF. Full variable domain (rest looked up from reference TRBV29-1 and TRBJ2-5): SAVISQKPSRDICQRGTSLTIQCQVDSQVTMMFWYRQQPGQSLTLIATANQGSEATYESGFVIDKFPISRPNLTFSTLTVSNMSPEDSSIYLCSVVPTVQQETQYFGPGTRLLVL.

The sample holds many counts of this clonotype. This chain joins TRBV20-1 and TRBJ2-3, with 7 bases fitting TRBD2. The germline V gene encodes CDR1 DFQATT and CDR2 SNEGSKA (reference sequence). The CDR3 totals 15 residues. Trimming took 1 base from V and 3 from J; bases not matched to a gene: 7. The CDR3 nucleotides read TGCAGTGCTAGAGGGAGGAGGGGAGGGACAGATACGCAGTATTTT. Protein sequence: CSARGRRGGTDTQYF.

In its sample, this clonotype was seen a few times. The chain uses TRBV25-1 and TRBJ2-7, with D maybe TRBD1 (6 bases). V lost 8 bases and J lost 6, with 14 bases in between. Germline V gene sequence: CDR1 MGHDK, CDR2 SYGVNS. The CDR3 extends over 12 amino acids. This CDR3 is CASYTGKFEQYV. The CDR3 DNA reads TGTGCCAGCTACACAGGGAAGTTCGAGCAGTACGTC.

This clonotype was observed a few times. The rearrangement uses TRBV14 and TRBJ1-1; unclear D gene. CDR3 length equals 14 residues. From germline, CDR1 is SGHDN and CDR2 FVKESK. V was trimmed by 5 bases and J by 1 base, leaving 11 bases between them. The CDR3 coding sequence is TGTGCCAGCAGCGCCGGACGGCGGAACACTGAAGCTTTCTTT. Its protein is CASSAGRRNTEAFF.

The gene calls are TRBV20-1 and TRBJ2-2; the D is unclear. CDR1 is DFQATT, CDR2 SNEGSKA, per germline (reference sequence). This CDR3 has 14 residues. Trimming took off 0 bases at V and 4 bases at J, with 9 bases between the two ends. The CDR3 is CSARDGSITGELFF. CDR3 DNA sequence: TGCAGTGCTAGAGATGGGTCCATCACCGGGGAGCTGTTTTTT.

This clonotype was recorded many times. CDR3 residues: CASSLGVPGDQPQHF. Written as DNA, the CDR3 is TGTGCCAGCAGCTTAGGAGTTCCAGGGGATCAGCCCCAGCATTTT. The rearrangement joins TRBV7-8 to TRBJ1-5; TRBD1 might be the D (6 bases). The length of the CDR3 is 15 residues. Trimming cost V 1 base and J 5 bases, with 12 bases left between them. The germline gives CDR1 SGHVS, CDR2 FQNEAQ.

The chain links TRBV7-9 to TRBJ2-3; unclear D gene. Trimming pared 1 base from V and 0 bases from J, leaving 11 bases between. Germline CDR1 is SEHNR and CDR2 is FQNEAQ (reference sequence). This CDR3 is 16 amino acids long. The CDR3 coding sequence is TGTGCCAGCAGCTTAGTTGGTCGTACTAGCACAGATACGCAGTATTTT. Amino acid sequence: CASSLVGRTSTDTQYF.

This clonotype was seen many times. The V call is TRBV7-2, the J call TRBJ1-5; D is undetermined. Trimming took off 2 bases at V and 2 bases at J, with 7 bases between the two ends. Germline V gives CDR1 SGHTA, CDR2 FQGNSA. The CDR3 consists of 14 residues. CDR3 nucleotide sequence: TGTGCCAGCAGCTTAAGTCATGGCAATCAGCCCCAGCATTTT. As protein: CASSLSHGNQPQHF.

In its sample, this clonotype was seen many times. This chain links TRBV28 with TRBJ1-3; the D is unclear. This CDR3 spans 15 amino acids. V shed 5 bases and J shed 0 bases, with 11 bases lying between them. CDR1 MDHEN and CDR2 SYDVKM come from the germline V gene. Written as DNA, the CDR3 is TGTGCCAGCAGTGATGTCGGGCCCTCTGGAAACACCATATATTTT. It is translated as CASSDVGPSGNTIYF.

This clonotype has ten or more counts. The chain combines TRBV5-4 with TRBJ2-7; TRBD1 matches 10 bases. CDR3 length equals 15 residues. V lost 2 bases and J lost 3; bases outside the gene matches: 5. Germline V lookup: CDR1 SGHNT, CDR2 YYREEE (reference sequence). The CDR3 sequence is CASSFDRGLLYEQYV. Written as DNA, the CDR3 is TGTGCCAGCAGCTTCGACAGGGGGCTGCTCTACGAGCAGTACGTC.

At least ten counts were recorded for this clonotype. Here the CDR3 reads CSARGRSGANVLTF. CDR3 sequence (DNA): TGCAGTGCAAGGGGGCGTTCTGGGGCCAACGTCCTGACTTTC. The rearrangement links TRBV20-1 to TRBJ2-6; 7 bases match TRBD1. There are 14 residues in the CDR3. Germline V gives CDR1 DFQATT, CDR2 SNEGSKA (reference sequence). Losses at the gene ends were 6 bases for V and 1 base for J; bases not matched to a gene: 3.

Ten or more counts support this clonotype. The rearrangement links TRBV7-2 to TRBJ2-5, with 9 bases aligning to TRBD1. The V gene end was trimmed by 5 bases and the J gene end by 6 bases; junction bases not matched to a gene: 7. This CDR3 spans 14 amino acids. CDR1 SGHTA and CDR2 FQGNSA come from the germline V gene. CDR3 nucleotide sequence: TGTGCCAGCAGCACCGGACAGGGGTTGAAGACCCAGTACTTC. Translating gives CASSTGQGLKTQYF.

At least ten counts were recorded for this clonotype. This sequence joins TRBV6-8 and TRBJ2-5; 12 positions match TRBD2. The germline V gene has CDR1 MNHGY and CDR2 SAAAGT. This CDR3 has 15 residues. The V segment lost 4 bases and the J segment 4 bases; nucleotides outside the gene matches: 4. The CDR3 region is CASSLGLAGRETQYF. The CDR3, as DNA: TGTGCCAGCAGTTTGGGACTAGCGGGCCGAGAGACCCAGTACTTC.

This clonotype was detected many times. This chain links TRBV28 with TRBJ1-1; 11 nucleotides agree with TRBD1. Germline values: CDR1 MDHEN, CDR2 SYDVKM. V shed 4 bases and J 9 bases; nucleotides not matched to a gene: 4. This CDR3 has 13 residues. CDR3 coding DNA: TGTGCCAGCAGTTGGGACAGGGGGTTGAAAGCTTTCTTT. It codes for CASSWDRGLKAFF.

In its sample, this clonotype was seen many times. The chain links TRBV4-1 to TRBJ2-5; the D gene is possibly TRBD1 (7 bases). V shed 0 bases and J shed 6 bases, with 32 bases lying between them. CDR1 and CDR2 (germline): MGHRA, YSYEKL. The CDR3 loop spans 21 amino acids. The CDR3 DNA follows: TGCGCCAGCAGCCAAGATCAAAGTGGATGGCTGAGGACAGGAGGGAGGAAGACCCAGTACTTC. It is translated as CASSQDQSGWLRTGGRKTQYF.

The genes are TRBV7-9 and TRBJ2-5, with D perhaps matching TRBD1 (7 bases). CDR1 is SEHNR and CDR2 is FQNEAQ in the germline V gene (reference sequence). V was shortened by 5 bases and J by 1 base, with 17 bases between the two germline ends. This CDR3 has 16 amino acids. The CDR3 region is CASSLTGTQFQETQYF. CDR3 nucleotide sequence: TGTGCCAGCAGCCTGACAGGGACTCAGTTCCAAGAGACCCAGTACTTC.

This clonotype was seen repeatedly, ten times or more. The CDR3 DNA reads TGTGCCAGCAGTGAACTAGCGGGGGGGACAGTTGCGCAGTTCTTC. It yields the protein CASSELAGGTVAQFF. The chain carries TRBV2 and TRBJ2-1; 12 positions agree with TRBD2. Germline V gene data show CDR1 as SNHLY and CDR2 as FYNNEI. V dropped 2 bases and J dropped 12; count of bases not matched to a gene: 8. The CDR3 consists of 15 residues.

This clonotype was seen a few times. The chain combines TRBV29-1 with TRBJ2-7; D is tentatively TRBD1 or TRBD2 (5 bases each). From germline, CDR1 is SQVTM and CDR2 ANQGSEA. CDR3 length equals 14 residues. Trimming shortened V by 6 bases and J by 3 bases, and 18 bases separated the two germline ends. CDR3 sequence reads: CSVEKTGAGYEQYF. The CDR3, as DNA: TGCAGCGTCGAGAAGACCGGGGCCGGCTACGAGCAGTACTTC.

This clonotype was seen only a few times. The V and J genes are TRBV9 and TRBJ2-6; unclear D gene. Germline loops: CDR1 SGDLS, CDR2 YYNGEE. Trimming took off 4 bases at V and 0 bases at J, with 17 bases between the two ends. The CDR3 covers 18 residues. DNA for the CDR3: TGTGCCAGCAGCCCCACCCATCGGCAGAGCTCTGGGGCCAACGTCCTGACTTTC. Translation gives CASSPTHRQSSGANVLTF.

The table lists this clonotype with many counts. The V and J genes are TRBV7-9 and TRBJ2-5, with D possibly called TRBD1 or TRBD2 (5 bases each). CDR3 length: 13 amino acids. Germline-derived CDR1 and CDR2 are SEHNR and FQNEAQ (reference sequence). V was shortened by 5 bases and J by 6 bases, with 13 bases between the two germline ends. The CDR3 region is CASSTGTVQTQYF. The CDR3, as DNA: TGTGCCAGCAGCACCGGGACCGTCCAGACCCAGTACTTC.